This T cell receptor (beta chain) emerged from a study of shared clonotypes between healthy human individuals. The wider study: Used for every donor were three CD4 naive, three CD4 memory, two CD8 naive and one CD8 memory plate.

This clone occurred many times. Sequenced by immunoSEQ multiplex PCR; TCRdb stores in-frame clones only, minus some. This sample has 700,000 or so clones, with around 72% found just once. Germline-derived CDR1 and CDR2 are LGHNA and YNFKEQ. Unmatched junction bases numbered 5, after V lost 5 bases and J lost 1 base. There are 15 residues in the CDR3. Sequencing was carried out using memory CD4+ T cells sorted from blood. The subset here: CD45RA-negative fraction. This TCR was recovered from a woman under 40 in good health. V gene TRBV4-2 combines with J gene TRBJ1-3; TRBD1 matches 7 bases. CDR3 nucleotides: TGTGCCAGCAGCTACCGACAGGGTTCTGGAAACACCATATATTTT. Translation: CASSYRQGSGNTIYF.